This TCR beta chain was obtained from a study of cytomegalovirus exposure and HLA in healthy donors. Findings and caveats of the study: It was likely that a cluster of highly shared sequence variants was a sequencing artifact. In an earlier analysis, in several hundred donors, most V segments appeared productive either ~87% or ~30% of the time.

The length of the CDR3 is 15 residues. The V and J ends lost 1 base and 0 bases respectively, with 9 bases between them. Germline V gene lookup returns CDR1 SEHNR and CDR2 FQNEAQ (reference sequence). Notes on this clone: Its antigen is undetermined.

Amplification used 60 Vbeta primers and 13 Jbeta primers. Method: immunoSEQ multiplex PCR; TCRdb's copy keeps in-frame clones and lacks some. The sample consists of 35,000 to 45,000 clones, roughly 47% of them appearing once. The TCR was taken from a human donor in good health. The sequencing sample was made of PBMCs. The chain couples TRBV7-9 to TRBJ1-2; TRBD1 is a possible D gene (6 bases). CDR3 nucleotides: TGTGCCAGCAGCTTAGAAGGGGGTGCTAACTATGGCTACACCTTC. Amino acids: CASSLEGGANYGYTF.